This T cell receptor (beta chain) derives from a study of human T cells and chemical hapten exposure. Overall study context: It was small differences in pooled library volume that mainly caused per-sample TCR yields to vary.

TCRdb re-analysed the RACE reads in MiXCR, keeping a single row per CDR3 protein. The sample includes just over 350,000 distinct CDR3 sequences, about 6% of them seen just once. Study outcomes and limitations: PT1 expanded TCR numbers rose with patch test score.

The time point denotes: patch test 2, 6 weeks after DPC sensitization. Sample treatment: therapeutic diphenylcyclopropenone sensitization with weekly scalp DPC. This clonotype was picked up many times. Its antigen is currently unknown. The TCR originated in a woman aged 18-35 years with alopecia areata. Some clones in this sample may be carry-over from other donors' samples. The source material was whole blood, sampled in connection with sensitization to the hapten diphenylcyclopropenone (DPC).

The CDR3 DNA reads TGCAGTGCTATGAGCCGGGGGGGTTCAAATACGCAGTATTTT. This sequence encodes CSAMSRGGSNTQYF. The chain is built from TRBV20-1 and TRBJ2-3; 8 bases agree with TRBD2. This CDR3 has 14 amino acids. The ends lost 4 bases at V and 7 bases at J; junction bases unmatched: 10. CDR1 and CDR2 from the germline V gene are DFQATT and SNEGSKA (reference sequence).